This T cell receptor (beta chain) was retrieved from a study of blood T cell repertoires in COVID-19. On the study more broadly: Samples taken during acute and convalescent COVID-19 were collected in the United States, Italy and Spain. The analysed material was cDNA or gDNA that came from T cells, B-cell-depleted T cells, or PBMCs.

V was pared by 0 bases and J by 1 base, with 8 bases between. The CDR3 totals 14 residues. Germline-derived CDR1 and CDR2 are SGHRS and YFSETQ. Clones were sequenced by immunoSEQ multiplex PCR, and TCRdb holds only the in-frame ones, with some missing. The data contain about 120,000 clones, about 80% of them singletons. This rearrangement joins TRBV5-1 to TRBJ2-7; D is perhaps TRBD1 (5 bases). This clonotype was obtained from a man aged 70 or older with active or convalescent COVID-19. The source material was peripheral blood. CDR3 amino acids: CASSLEGVSYEQYF. As DNA, the CDR3 is TGCGCCAGCAGCTTGGAAGGGGTGTCCTACGAGCAGTACTTC. The full variable domain, its missing parts supplied by reference TRBV5-1 and TRBJ2-7, is KAGVTQTPRYLIKTRGQQVTLSCSPISGHRSVSWYQQTPGQGLQFLFEYFSETQRNKGNFPGRFSGRQFSNSRSEMNVSTLELGDSALYLCASSLEGVSYEQYFGPGTRLTVT.